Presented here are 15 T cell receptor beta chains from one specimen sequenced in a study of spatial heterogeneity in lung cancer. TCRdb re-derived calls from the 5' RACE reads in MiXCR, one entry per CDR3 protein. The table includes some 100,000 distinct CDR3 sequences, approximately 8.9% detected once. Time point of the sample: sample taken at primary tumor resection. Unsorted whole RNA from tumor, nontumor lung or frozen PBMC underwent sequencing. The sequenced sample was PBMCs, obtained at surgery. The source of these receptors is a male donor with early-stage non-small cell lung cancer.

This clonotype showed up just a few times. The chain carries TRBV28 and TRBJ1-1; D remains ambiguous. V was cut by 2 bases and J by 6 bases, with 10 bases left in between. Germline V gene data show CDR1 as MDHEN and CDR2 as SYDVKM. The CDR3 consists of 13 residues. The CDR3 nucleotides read TGTGCCAGCAGTTTAGCGGAGGCGGCTGAAGCTTTCTTT. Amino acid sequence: CASSLAEAAEAFF. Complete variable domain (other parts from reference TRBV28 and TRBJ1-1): DVKVTQSSRYLVKRTGEKVFLECVQDMDHENMFWYRQDPGLGLRLIYFSYDVKMKEKGDIPEGYSVSREKKERFSLILESASTNQTSMYLCASSLAEAAEAFFGQGTRLTVV.

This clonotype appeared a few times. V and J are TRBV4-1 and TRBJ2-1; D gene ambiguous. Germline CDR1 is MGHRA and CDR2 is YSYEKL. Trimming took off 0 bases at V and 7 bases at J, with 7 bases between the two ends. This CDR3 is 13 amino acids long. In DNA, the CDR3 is TGCGCCAGCAGCCAAGACATCGGGAATGAGCAGTTCTTC. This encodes CASSQDIGNEQFF.

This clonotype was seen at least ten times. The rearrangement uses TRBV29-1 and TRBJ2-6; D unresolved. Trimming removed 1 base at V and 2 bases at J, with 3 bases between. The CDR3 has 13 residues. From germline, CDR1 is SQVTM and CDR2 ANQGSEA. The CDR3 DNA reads TGCAGCGTTGAAGGGGCTGGGGCCAACGTCCTGACTTTC. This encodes CSVEGAGANVLTF.

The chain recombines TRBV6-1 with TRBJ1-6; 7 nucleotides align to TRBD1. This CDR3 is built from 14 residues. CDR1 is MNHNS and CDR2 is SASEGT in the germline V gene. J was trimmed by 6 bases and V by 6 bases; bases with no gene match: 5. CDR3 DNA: TGTGCCAGCAGGGAGGGGACAGTTAATTCACCCCTCCACTTT. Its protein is CASREGTVNSPLHF.

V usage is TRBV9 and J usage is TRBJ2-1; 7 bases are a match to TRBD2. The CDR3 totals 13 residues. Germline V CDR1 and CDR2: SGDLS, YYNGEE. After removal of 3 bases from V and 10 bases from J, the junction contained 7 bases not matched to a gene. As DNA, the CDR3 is TGTGCCAGCAGCGCCGGACTAGAGGGCGAGCAGTTCTTC. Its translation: CASSAGLEGEQFF. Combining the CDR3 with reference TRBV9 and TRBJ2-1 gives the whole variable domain DSGVTQTPKHLITATGQRVTLRCSPRSGDLSVYWYQQSLDQGLQFLIQYYNGEERAKGNILERFSAQQFPDLHSELNLSSLELGDSALYFCASSAGLEGEQFFGPGTRLTVL.

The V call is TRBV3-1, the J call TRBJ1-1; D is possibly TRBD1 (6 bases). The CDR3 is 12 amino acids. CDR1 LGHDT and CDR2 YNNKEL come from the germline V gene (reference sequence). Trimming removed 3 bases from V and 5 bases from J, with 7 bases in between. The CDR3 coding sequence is TGTGCCAGCAGCCAGGGGGCAACTGAAGCTTTCTTT. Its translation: CASSQGATEAFF.

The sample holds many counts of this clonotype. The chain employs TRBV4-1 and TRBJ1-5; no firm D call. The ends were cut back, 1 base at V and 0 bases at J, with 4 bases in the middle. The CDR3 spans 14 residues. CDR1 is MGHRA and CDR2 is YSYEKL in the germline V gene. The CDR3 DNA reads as TGCGCCAGCAGCCAAGTGGGTAGCAATCAGCCCCAGCATTTT. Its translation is CASSQVGSNQPQHF.

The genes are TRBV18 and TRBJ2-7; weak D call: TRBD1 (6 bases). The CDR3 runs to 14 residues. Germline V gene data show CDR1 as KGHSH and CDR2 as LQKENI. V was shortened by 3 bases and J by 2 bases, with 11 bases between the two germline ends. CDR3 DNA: TGTGCCAGCTCACCCTACAGGGACCCCTACGAGCAGTACTTC. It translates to CASSPYRDPYEQYF.

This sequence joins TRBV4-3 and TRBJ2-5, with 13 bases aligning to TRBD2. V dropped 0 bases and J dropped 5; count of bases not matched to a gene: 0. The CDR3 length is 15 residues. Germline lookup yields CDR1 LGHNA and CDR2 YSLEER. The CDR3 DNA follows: TGCGCCAGCAGCCAAGAGGGACTAGCGGGGGAGACCCAGTACTTC. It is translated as CASSQEGLAGETQYF.

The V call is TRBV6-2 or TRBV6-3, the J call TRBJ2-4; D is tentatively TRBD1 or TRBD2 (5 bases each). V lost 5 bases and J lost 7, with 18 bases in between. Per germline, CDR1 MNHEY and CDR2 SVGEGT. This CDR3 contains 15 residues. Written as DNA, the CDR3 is TGTGCCAGCAGTCTACTCCGGGACGGTCCTAACATTCAGTACTTC. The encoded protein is CASSLLRDGPNIQYF.

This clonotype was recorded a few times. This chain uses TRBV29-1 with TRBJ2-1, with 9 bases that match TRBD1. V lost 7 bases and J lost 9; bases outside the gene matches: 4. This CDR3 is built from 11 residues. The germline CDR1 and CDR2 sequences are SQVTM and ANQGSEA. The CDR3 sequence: CSADRGAEQFF. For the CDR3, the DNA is TGCAGCGCTGACAGGGGGGCTGAGCAGTTCTTC.

The CDR3 spells CASSHSGYEQYF. CDR3 coding DNA: TGTGCCAGCAGTCATTCGGGGTACGAGCAGTACTTC. The chain combines TRBV6-5 with TRBJ2-7, with D tentatively TRBD2 (5 bases). This CDR3 region has 12 residues. V lost 5 bases to trimming and J lost 4 bases, with 9 bases between them. Per germline, CDR1 MNHEY and CDR2 SVGAGI.

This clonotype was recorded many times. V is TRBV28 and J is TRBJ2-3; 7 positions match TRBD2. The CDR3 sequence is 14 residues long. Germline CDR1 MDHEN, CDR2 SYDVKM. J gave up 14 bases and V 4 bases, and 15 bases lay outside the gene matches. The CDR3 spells CASSSHGLVGGPYF. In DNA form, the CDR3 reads TGTGCCAGCAGTTCCCACGGACTAGTCGGGGGTCCGTATTTT.

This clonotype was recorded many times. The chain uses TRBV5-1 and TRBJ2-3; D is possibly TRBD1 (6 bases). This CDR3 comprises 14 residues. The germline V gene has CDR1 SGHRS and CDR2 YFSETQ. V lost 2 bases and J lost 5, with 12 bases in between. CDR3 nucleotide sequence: TGCGCCAGCAGCTTACAGGGTGGGGGAGATACGCAGTATTTT. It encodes CASSLQGGGDTQYF.

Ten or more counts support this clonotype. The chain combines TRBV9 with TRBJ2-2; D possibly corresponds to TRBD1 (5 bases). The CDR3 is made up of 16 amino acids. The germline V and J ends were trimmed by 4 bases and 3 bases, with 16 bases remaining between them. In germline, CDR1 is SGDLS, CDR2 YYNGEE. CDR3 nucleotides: TGTGCCAGCAGCCCCAGCAGGGTTCATGACACCGGGGAGCTGTTTTTT. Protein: CASSPSRVHDTGELFF.